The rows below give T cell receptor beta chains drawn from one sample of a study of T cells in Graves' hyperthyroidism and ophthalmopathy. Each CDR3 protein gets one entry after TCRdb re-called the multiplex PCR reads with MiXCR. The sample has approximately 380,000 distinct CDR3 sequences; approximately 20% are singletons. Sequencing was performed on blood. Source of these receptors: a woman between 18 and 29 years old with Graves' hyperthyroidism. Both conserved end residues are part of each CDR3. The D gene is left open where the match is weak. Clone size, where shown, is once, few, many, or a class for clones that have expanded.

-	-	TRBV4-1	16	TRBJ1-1	TGCGCCAGCAGCCACATCCGTGCTAAGATGAACACTGAAGCTTTCTTT	CASSHIRAKMNTEAFF
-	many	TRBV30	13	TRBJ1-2	TGTGCCTGGAGTCCCCAGATCTCCTATGGCTACACCTTC	CAWSPQISYGYTF
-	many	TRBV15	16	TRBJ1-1	TGTGCCACCAGCAGAGCCGGCGCTCAGGGGTTCACTGAAGCTTTCTTT	CATSRAGAQGFTEAFF
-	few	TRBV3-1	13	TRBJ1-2	TGTGCCAGCAGCCAAGAGCCAGGTGGCGGCTACACCTTC	CASSQEPGGGYTF
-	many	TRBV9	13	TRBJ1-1	TGTGCCAGCAGCCCCAGGGTTGGCACTGAAGCTTTCTTT	CASSPRVGTEAFF
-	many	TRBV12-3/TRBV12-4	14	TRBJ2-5	TGTGCCAGCAGGGTCATAGCCCTCCAAGAGACCCAGTACTTC	CASRVIALQETQYF
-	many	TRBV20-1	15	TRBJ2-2	TGCAGTGCTAGAGAAACAGGGGAGGACACCGGGGAGCTGTTTTTT	CSARETGEDTGELFF
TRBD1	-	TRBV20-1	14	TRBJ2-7	TGCAGTGCAAACCGTGGACAGGGGGCGTACGAGCAGTACTTC	CSANRGQGAYEQYF
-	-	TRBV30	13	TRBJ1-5	TGTGCCTGGAGTGGGCGAGGGGTTGGGCCCCAGCATTTT	CAWSGRGVGPQHF
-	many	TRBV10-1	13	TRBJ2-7	TGCGCCAGCAGCGATGGAGCTTGGAGCGAGCAGTACTTC	CASSDGAWSEQYF
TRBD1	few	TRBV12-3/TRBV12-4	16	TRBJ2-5	TGTGCCAGCTGCCCATTACCGGGACAGGGAAAAGAGACCCAGTACTTC	CASCPLPGQGKETQYF
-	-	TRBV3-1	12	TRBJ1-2	TGTGCCAGCAGCCAAGTGTCTGGGGGCTACACCTTC	CASSQVSGGYTF
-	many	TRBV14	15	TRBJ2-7	TGTGCCAGCATCCATACAGGCCCCACTCCTTACGAGCAGTACTTC	CASIHTGPTPYEQYF
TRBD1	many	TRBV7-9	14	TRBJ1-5	TGTGCCAGCAGTCGGGGACAGCCAGATCAGCCCCAGCATTTT	CASSRGQPDQPQHF
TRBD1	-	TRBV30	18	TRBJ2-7	TGTGCCTGGAGTGGGGCCCGAGGGGGCAGAAAACCTCTCTACGAGCAGTACTTC	CAWSGARGGRKPLYEQYF
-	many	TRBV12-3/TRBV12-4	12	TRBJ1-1	TGTGCCAGCAGAATTACTAACACTGAAGCTTTCTTT	CASRITNTEAFF
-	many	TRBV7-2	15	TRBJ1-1	TGTGCCAGCAGCTTAGTGGGGGCACTGAACACTGAAGCTTTCTTT	CASSLVGALNTEAFF
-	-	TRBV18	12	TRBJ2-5	TGTGCCGGCTCACCAGAGCAAGAGACCCAGTACTTC	CAGSPEQETQYF
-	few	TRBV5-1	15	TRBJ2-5	TGCGCCAGCAGCTTGATCACGGGCGTAGGGGAGACCCAGTACTTC	CASSLITGVGETQYF